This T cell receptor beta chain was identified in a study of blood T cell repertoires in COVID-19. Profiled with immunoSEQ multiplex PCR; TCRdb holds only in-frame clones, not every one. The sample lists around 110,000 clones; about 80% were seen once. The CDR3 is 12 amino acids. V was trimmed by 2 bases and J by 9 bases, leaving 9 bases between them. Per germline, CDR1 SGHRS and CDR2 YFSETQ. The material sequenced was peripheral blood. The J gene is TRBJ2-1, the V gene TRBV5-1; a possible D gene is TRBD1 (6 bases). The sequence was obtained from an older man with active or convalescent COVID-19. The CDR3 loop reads CASSFSQGEQFF. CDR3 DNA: TGCGCCAGCAGCTTTTCACAGGGTGAGCAGTTCTTC.